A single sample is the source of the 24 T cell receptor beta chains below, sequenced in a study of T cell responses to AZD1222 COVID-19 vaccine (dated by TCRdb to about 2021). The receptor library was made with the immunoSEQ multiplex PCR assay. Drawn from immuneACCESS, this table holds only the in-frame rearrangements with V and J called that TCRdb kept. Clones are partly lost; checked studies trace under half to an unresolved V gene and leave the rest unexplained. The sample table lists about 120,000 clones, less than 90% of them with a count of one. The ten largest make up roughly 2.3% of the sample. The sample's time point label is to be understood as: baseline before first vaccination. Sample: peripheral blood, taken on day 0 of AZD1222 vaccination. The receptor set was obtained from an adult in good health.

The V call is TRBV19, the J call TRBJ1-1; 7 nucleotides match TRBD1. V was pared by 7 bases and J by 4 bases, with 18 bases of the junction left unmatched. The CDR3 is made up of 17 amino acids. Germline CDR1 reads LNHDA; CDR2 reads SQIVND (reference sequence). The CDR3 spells CASTVGGQRAPGTEAFF. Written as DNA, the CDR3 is TGTGCCAGTACCGTAGGGGGACAGAGGGCGCCGGGCACTGAAGCTTTCTTT.

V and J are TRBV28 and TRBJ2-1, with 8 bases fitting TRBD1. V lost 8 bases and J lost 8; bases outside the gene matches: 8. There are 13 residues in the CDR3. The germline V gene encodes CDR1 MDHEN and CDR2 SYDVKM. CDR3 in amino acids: CASLGQGRDEQFF. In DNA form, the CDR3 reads TGTGCCAGCCTTGGACAGGGCAGGGATGAGCAGTTCTTC. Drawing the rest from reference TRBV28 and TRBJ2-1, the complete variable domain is DVKVTQSSRYLVKRTGEKVFLECVQDMDHENMFWYRQDPGLGLRLIYFSYDVKMKEKGDIPEGYSVSREKKERFSLILESASTNQTSMYLCASLGQGRDEQFFGPGTRLTVL.

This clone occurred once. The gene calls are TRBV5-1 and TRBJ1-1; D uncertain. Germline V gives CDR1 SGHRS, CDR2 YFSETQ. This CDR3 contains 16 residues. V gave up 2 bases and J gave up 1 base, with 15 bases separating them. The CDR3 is CASSFRPSGENTEAFF. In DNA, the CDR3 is TGCGCCAGCAGCTTCCGGCCCTCCGGGGAGAACACTGAAGCTTTCTTT.

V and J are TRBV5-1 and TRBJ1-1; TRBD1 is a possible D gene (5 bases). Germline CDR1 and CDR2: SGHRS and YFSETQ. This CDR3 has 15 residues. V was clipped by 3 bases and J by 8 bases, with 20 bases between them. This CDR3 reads CASSSEGSLPREAFF. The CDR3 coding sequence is TGCGCCAGCAGCTCCGAGGGGTCCCTACCCCGAGAAGCTTTCTTT.

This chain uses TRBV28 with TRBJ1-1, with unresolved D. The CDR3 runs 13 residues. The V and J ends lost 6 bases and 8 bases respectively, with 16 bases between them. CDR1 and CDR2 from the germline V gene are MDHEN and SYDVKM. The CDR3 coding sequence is TGTGCCAGCAGCACTTCCCGGCCCAGGGAAGCTTTCTTT. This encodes CASSTSRPREAFF.

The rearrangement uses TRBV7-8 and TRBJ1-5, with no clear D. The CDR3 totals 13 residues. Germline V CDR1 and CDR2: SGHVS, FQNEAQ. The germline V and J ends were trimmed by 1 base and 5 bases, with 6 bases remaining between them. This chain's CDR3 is CASSLVRDQPQHF. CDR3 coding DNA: TGTGCCAGCAGCTTAGTAAGGGATCAGCCCCAGCATTTT. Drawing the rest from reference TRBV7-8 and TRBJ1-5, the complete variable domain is GAGVSQSPRYKVAKRGQDVALRCDPISGHVSLFWYQQALGQGPEFLTYFQNEAQLDKSGLPSDRFFAERPEGSVSTLKIQRTQQEDSAVYLCASSLVRDQPQHFGDGTRLSIL.

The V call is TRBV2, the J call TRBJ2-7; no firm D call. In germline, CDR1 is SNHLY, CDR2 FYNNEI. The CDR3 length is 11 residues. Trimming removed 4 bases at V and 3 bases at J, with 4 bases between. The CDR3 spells CASSGNYEQYF. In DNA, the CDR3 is TGTGCCAGCAGTGGCAACTACGAGCAGTACTTC.

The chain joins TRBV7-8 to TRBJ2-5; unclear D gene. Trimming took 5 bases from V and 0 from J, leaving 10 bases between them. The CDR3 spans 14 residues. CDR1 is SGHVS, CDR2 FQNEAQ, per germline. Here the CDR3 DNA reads TGTGCCAGCAGCCTATACATGTACCAAGAGACCCAGTACTTC. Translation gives CASSLYMYQETQYF. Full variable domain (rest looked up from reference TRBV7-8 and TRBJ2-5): GAGVSQSPRYKVAKRGQDVALRCDPISGHVSLFWYQQALGQGPEFLTYFQNEAQLDKSGLPSDRFFAERPEGSVSTLKIQRTQQEDSAVYLCASSLYMYQETQYFGPGTRLLVL.

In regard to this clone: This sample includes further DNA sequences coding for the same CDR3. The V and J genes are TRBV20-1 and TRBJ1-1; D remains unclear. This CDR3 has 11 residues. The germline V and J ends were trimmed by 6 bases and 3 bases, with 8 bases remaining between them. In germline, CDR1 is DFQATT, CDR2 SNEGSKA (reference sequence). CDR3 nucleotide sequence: TGCAGTGCGAGGAGAGACACTGAAGCTTTCTTT. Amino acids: CSARRDTEAFF.

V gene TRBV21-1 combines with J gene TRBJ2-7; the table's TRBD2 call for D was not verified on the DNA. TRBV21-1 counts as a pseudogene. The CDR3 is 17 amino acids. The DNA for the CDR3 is TGTGCCAGCAGCAAAGTCCCCCTATGTCAAGAGTCCTACGAGCAGTACTTC. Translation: CASSKVPLCQESYEQYF.

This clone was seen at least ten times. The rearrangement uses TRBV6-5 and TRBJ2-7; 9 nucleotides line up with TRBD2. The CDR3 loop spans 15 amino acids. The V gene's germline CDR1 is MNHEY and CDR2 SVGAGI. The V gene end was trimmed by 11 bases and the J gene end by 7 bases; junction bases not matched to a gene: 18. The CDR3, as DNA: TGTGCCCTTTCGGCCGATAGCGGGAGCGCCTGGGAGCAGTACTTC. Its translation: CALSADSGSAWEQYF.

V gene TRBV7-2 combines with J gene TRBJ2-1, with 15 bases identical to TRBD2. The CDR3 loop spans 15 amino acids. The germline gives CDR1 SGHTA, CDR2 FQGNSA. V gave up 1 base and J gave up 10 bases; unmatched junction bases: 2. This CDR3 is CASSLEGTSGREQFF. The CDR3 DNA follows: TGTGCCAGCAGCTTAGAAGGGACTAGCGGGAGGGAGCAGTTCTTC.

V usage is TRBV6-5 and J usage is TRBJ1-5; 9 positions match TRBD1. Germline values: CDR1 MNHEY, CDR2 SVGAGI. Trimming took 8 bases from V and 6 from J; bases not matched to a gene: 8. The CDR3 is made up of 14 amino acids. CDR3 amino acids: CASGDREKGQPQHF. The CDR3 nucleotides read TGTGCCAGCGGGGACAGGGAGAAGGGTCAGCCCCAGCATTTT.

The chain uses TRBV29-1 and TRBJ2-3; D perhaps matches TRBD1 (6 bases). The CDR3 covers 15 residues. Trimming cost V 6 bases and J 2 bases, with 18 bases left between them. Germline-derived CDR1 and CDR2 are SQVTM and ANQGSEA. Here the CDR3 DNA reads TGCAGCGTCACTACTGGACAGACAACCACAGATACGCAGTATTTT. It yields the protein CSVTTGQTTTDTQYF.

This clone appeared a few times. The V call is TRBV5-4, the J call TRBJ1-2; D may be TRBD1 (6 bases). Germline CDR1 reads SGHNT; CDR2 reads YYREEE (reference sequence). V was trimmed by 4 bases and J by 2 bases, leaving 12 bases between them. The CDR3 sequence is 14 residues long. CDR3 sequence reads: CASSPRTVNYGYTF. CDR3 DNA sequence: TGTGCCAGCAGCCCTCGGACAGTCAACTATGGCTACACCTTC.

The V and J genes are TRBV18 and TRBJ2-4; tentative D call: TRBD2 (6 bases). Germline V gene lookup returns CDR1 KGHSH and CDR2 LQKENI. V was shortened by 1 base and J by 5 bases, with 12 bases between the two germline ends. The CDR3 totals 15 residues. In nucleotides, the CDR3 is TGTGCCAGCTCACCACGTGCAGGGACTCAAAACATTCAGTACTTC. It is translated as CASSPRAGTQNIQYF.

The CDR3 region is CASVMAGRPYEQYF. CDR3 nucleotide sequence: TGTGCCAGCGTCATGGCAGGGCGTCCCTACGAGCAGTACTTC. The chain uses TRBV28 and TRBJ2-7, with D possibly matching TRBD1 (5 bases). Trimming left V 8 bases short and J 2 bases short, with 16 bases between. Germline V lookup: CDR1 MDHEN, CDR2 SYDVKM. The CDR3 sequence is 14 residues long.

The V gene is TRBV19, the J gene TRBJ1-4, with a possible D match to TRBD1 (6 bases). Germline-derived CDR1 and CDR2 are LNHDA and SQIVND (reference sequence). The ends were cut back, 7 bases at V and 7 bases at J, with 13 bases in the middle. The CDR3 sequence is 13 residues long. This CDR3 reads CASTQQGSEKLFF. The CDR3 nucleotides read TGTGCCAGTACCCAACAGGGTAGTGAAAAACTGTTTTTT. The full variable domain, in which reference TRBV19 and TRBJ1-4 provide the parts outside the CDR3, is DGGITQSPKYLFRKEGQNVTLSCEQNLNHDAMYWYRQDPGQGLRLIYYSQIVNDFQKGDIAEGYSVSREKKESFPLTVTSAQKNPTAFYLCASTQQGSEKLFFGSGTQLSVL.

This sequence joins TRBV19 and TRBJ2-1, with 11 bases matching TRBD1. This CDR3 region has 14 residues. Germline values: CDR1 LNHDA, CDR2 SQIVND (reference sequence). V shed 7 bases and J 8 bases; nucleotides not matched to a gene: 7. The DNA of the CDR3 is TGTGCCAGTATAGGACAGGGGGCGCCTCATGAGCAGTTCTTC. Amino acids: CASIGQGAPHEQFF.

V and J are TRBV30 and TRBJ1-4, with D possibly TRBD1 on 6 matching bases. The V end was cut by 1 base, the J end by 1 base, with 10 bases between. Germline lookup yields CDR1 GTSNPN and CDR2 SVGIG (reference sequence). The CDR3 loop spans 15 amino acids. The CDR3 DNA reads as TGTGCCTGGAGTGCTCTAGGGGGAACTAATGAAAAACTGTTTTTT. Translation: CAWSALGGTNEKLFF.

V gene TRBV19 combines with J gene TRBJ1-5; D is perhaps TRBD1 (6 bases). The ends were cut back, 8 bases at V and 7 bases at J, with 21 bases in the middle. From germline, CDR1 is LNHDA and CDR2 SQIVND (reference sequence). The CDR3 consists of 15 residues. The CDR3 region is CASWGGTGRGQPQHF. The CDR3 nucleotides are TGTGCCAGTTGGGGAGGCACAGGGCGGGGGCAGCCCCAGCATTTT.

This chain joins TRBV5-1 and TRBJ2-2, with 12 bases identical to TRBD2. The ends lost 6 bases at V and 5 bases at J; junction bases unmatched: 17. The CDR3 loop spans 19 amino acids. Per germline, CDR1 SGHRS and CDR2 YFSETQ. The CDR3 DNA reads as TGCGCCAGCACCCGGGATCCTAGCGGGAGGGCCATCATTACCGGGGAGCTGTTTTTT. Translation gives CASTRDPSGRAIITGELFF.

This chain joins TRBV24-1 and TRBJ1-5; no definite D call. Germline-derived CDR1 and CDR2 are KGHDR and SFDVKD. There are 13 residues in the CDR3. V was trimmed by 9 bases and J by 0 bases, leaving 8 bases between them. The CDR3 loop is CATSATSNQPQHF. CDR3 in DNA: TGTGCCACCTCGGCCACTAGCAATCAGCCCCAGCATTTT.

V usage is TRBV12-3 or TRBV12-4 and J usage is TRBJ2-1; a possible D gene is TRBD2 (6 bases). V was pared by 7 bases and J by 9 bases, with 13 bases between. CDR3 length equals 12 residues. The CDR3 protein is CASTKGTGEQFF. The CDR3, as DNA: TGTGCCAGCACCAAGGGGACTGGTGAGCAGTTCTTC.